The 19 T cell receptor beta chains given below trace back to one sample, sequenced in a study of shared clonotypes between healthy human individuals (dated by TCRdb to 2019 to 2021). CD8 naive samples consisted of CD45RO-negative cells that were positively selected for CCR7, yielding a CD45RA+CCR7+ population without TemRA cells. Libraries were constructed by the immunoSEQ multiplex PCR assay. TCRdb retrieved this table from immuneACCESS and kept in-frame rearrangements only. Not all clones are present; in checked studies, unresolved V genes account for under half, and no reason is known for the remainder. This sample has about 700,000 clones in its table, and about 91% of those were observed once. Approximately 24% of the sample comes from the top ten. Sequencing was carried out using naive CD8+ T cells sorted from blood. The cell subset or site label on this specimen signifies: CD45RA+CCR7+. These TCRs come from a young man in good health.

The chain recombines TRBV13 with TRBJ1-1; TRBD1 might be the D (5 bases). CDR1 and CDR2 from the germline V gene are PRHDT and FYEKMQ (reference sequence). CDR3 length: 12 residues. The germline V and J ends were trimmed by 5 bases and 14 bases, with 18 bases remaining between them. As DNA, the CDR3 is TGTGCCAGCAGCAGCGGGACCTCCGACTCGTTCTTT. Protein: CASSSGTSDSFF. Full variable domain (outside the CDR3, taken from reference TRBV13 and TRBJ1-1): AAGVIQSPRHLIKEKRETATLKCYPIPRHDTVYWYQQGPGQDPQFLISFYEKMQSDKGSIPDRFSAQQFSDYHSELNMSSLELGDSALYFCASSSGTSDSFFGQGTRLTVV.

The gene calls are TRBV7-9 and TRBJ2-4, with D perhaps TRBD1 (5 bases). The germline V gene has CDR1 SEHNR and CDR2 FQNEAQ (reference sequence). The CDR3 loop spans 16 amino acids. Trimming left V 9 bases short and J 4 bases short, with 22 bases between. In nucleotides, the CDR3 is TGTGCCAGTTCTAGGAAGGGCCAACAGGAAAAAAACATTCAGTACTTC. This codes for CASSRKGQQEKNIQYF.

On this clone itself: The same CDR3 can be traced to other DNA sequences in this sample. J is TRBJ2-3 and V is TRBV19; D gene ambiguous. V was pared by 1 base and J by 2 bases, with 4 bases between. The CDR3 extends over 13 amino acids. Germline loops: CDR1 LNHDA, CDR2 SQIVND (reference sequence). The chain's CDR3 is CASSIVTTDTQYF. The CDR3, as DNA: TGTGCCAGTAGTATAGTGACCACAGATACGCAGTATTTT. The full variable domain, its missing parts supplied by reference TRBV19 and TRBJ2-3, is DGGITQSPKYLFRKEGQNVTLSCEQNLNHDAMYWYRQDPGQGLRLIYYSQIVNDFQKGDIAEGYSVSREKKESFPLTVTSAQKNPTAFYLCASSIVTTDTQYFGPGTRLTVL.

The J gene is TRBJ2-7, the V gene TRBV19, with D maybe TRBD2 (6 bases). The CDR3 is 16 amino acids. The V and J ends lost 4 bases and 0 bases respectively, with 16 bases between them. Germline V gives CDR1 LNHDA, CDR2 SQIVND (reference sequence). The CDR3 reads CASSTSPGLLSYEQYF. Here the CDR3 DNA reads TGTGCCAGTAGTACCTCTCCGGGACTCCTCTCCTACGAGCAGTACTTC.

The chain employs TRBV30 and TRBJ2-1; D unresolved. The CDR3 runs to 11 residues. V lost 0 bases, J lost 14 bases, and 11 bases lay in between. The germline gives CDR1 GTSNPN, CDR2 SVGIG (reference sequence). CDR3 bases: TGTGCCTGGAGTGTCAGGCGACTGGAGTTCTTC. It encodes CAWSVRRLEFF.

CDR3 residues: CASSMTGEVADTQYF. The CDR3 nucleotides read TGTGCCAGCAGTATGACGGGAGAGGTAGCAGATACGCAGTATTTT. The chain is built from TRBV7-3 and TRBJ2-3; D may be TRBD2 (6 bases). V was trimmed by 6 bases and J by 4 bases, leaving 17 bases between them. The germline V gene has CDR1 SGHTA and CDR2 FQGTGA. CDR3 length: 15 residues.

J is TRBJ2-1 and V is TRBV5-5, with unresolved D. The germline gives CDR1 SGHKS, CDR2 YYEKEE (reference sequence). V lost 5 bases and J 6 bases, leaving 15 bases between the germline ends. The length of the CDR3 is 14 residues. The CDR3 DNA reads as TGTGCCAGCAGTCCGATGCGAGTGGGCAATGAGCAGTTCTTC. Its translation: CASSPMRVGNEQFF. The whole variable domain, filled in from reference TRBV5-5 and TRBJ2-1, reads DAGVTQSPTHLIKTRGQQVTLRCSPISGHKSVSWYQQVLGQGPQFIFQYYEKEERGRGNFPDRFSARQFPNYSSELNVNALLLGDSALYLCASSPMRVGNEQFFGPGTRLTVL.

This chain connects TRBV4-3 to TRBJ2-1; 7 bases agree with TRBD2. V trimming: 1 base; J trimming: 7 bases; junction bases outside the gene matches: 7. The CDR3 spans 15 residues. From germline, CDR1 is LGHNA and CDR2 YSLEER. The CDR3 DNA follows: TGCGCCAGCAGCCAAGCGTTAGCGGGCACTAATGAGCAGTTCTTC. It codes for CASSQALAGTNEQFF.

J is TRBJ2-1 and V is TRBV29-1; D not certain. Germline V gives CDR1 SQVTM, CDR2 ANQGSEA. The CDR3 spans 12 residues. Trimming shortened V by 2 bases and J by 4 bases, and 6 bases separated the two germline ends. The CDR3 region is CSVERRYNEQFF. Here the CDR3 DNA reads TGCAGCGTTGAAAGGCGGTACAATGAGCAGTTCTTC.

The chain uses TRBV6-1 and TRBJ1-5, with TRBD1 matching over 8 bases. The ends lost 6 bases at V and 7 bases at J; junction bases unmatched: 8. Looked up from germline, CDR1 is MNHNS and CDR2 is SASEGT. CDR3 length: 14 amino acids. CDR3 protein: CASREYRGDQPQHF. Here the CDR3 DNA reads TGTGCCAGCAGAGAATACAGGGGGGACCAGCCCCAGCATTTT.

The V call is TRBV9, the J call TRBJ1-2, with unresolved D. With 7 bases removed from V and 8 bases from J, the gap between germline ends came to 12 bases. Germline V CDR1 and CDR2: SGDLS, YYNGEE. This CDR3 spans 11 amino acids. The DNA of the CDR3 is TGTGCCAGCGGCGGCACAAGGGGCTACACCTTC. The encoded protein is CASGGTRGYTF.

V is TRBV11-2 and J is TRBJ2-7, with 9 bases aligning to TRBD2. Trimming at V came to 0 bases and at J to 4 bases, leaving 4 bases not matched to a gene. This CDR3 has 15 residues. Looked up from germline, CDR1 is SGHAT and CDR2 is FQNNGV. CDR3 DNA: TGTGCCAGCAGCTTAGAGACTAGCGGAAATTACGAGCAGTACTTC. Protein: CASSLETSGNYEQYF.

The gene calls are TRBV7-6 and TRBJ2-5; TRBD2 might be the D (6 bases). Per germline, CDR1 SGHVS and CDR2 FNYEAQ. The CDR3 length is 15 residues. Trimming left V 2 bases short and J 5 bases short, with 15 bases between. CDR3 region: CASSLRNAGLETQYF. The CDR3 coding sequence is TGTGCCAGCAGCTTAAGAAATGCGGGGTTGGAGACCCAGTACTTC.

Written as DNA, the CDR3 is TGTGCCAGCAGTTTGGGCGTTTTGGCAGGTGCCCTCAAGCCCCTAAGAAAGAATGAGCAGTTCTTC. Residues: CASSLGVLAGALKPLRKNEQFF. The rearrangement uses TRBV28 and TRBJ2-1; the D is unclear. The germline V gene has CDR1 MDHEN and CDR2 SYDVKM. Deletions cut 3 bases from V and 7 bases from J, with 37 bases between. This CDR3 has 22 residues.

V usage is TRBV14 and J usage is TRBJ2-1; D is undetermined. Germline V gene lookup returns CDR1 SGHDN and CDR2 FVKESK. With 1 base removed from V and 0 bases from J, the gap between germline ends came to 10 bases. The CDR3 has 16 amino acids. The CDR3 spells CASSQVKISSYNEQFF. CDR3 bases: TGTGCCAGCAGCCAAGTGAAAATTAGCTCCTACAATGAGCAGTTCTTC.

In its sample, this clone was seen a few times. One end of the junction varies from germline; a read error may be responsible. The V and J genes are TRBV7-9 and TRBJ2-3; D perhaps matches TRBD2 (6 bases). Germline CDR1 reads SEHNR; CDR2 reads FQNEAQ (reference sequence). The CDR3 has 14 amino acids. CDR3 sequence: CASMREVRTDTQYF. DNA for the CDR3: TGTGCAAGCATGAGGGAGGTCCGCACAGATACGCAGTATTTT.

The chain joins TRBV29-1 to TRBJ1-5; the D is unclear. V was cut by 2 bases and J by 5 bases, with 16 bases left in between. This CDR3 has 15 residues. Germline assignment: CDR1 SQVTM and CDR2 ANQGSEA. Written as DNA, the CDR3 is TGCAGCGTTGAATCGGCCGAGCGAAAATATCAGCCCCAGCATTTT. This codes for CSVESAERKYQPQHF. The entire variable domain, with the rest obtained from reference TRBV29-1 and TRBJ1-5, is as follows: SAVISQKPSRDICQRGTSLTIQCQVDSQVTMMFWYRQQPGQSLTLIATANQGSEATYESGFVIDKFPISRPNLTFSTLTVSNMSPEDSSIYLCSVESAERKYQPQHFGDGTRLSIL.

Here the CDR3 DNA reads TGTGCCAGCAGCTCGACGGGACGTGCCTACGAGCAGTACTTC. This encodes CASSSTGRAYEQYF. The V and J genes are TRBV7-9 and TRBJ2-7; tentatively, D is TRBD1 or TRBD2 (5 bases each). Germline-derived CDR1 and CDR2 are SEHNR and FQNEAQ (reference sequence). The V end was cut by 4 bases, the J end by 2 bases, with 12 bases between. The CDR3 loop spans 14 amino acids.

Worth noting for this clone: Other DNA sequences in the sample encode the same CDR3. This chain joins TRBV27 and TRBJ1-2, with D tentatively TRBD1 (5 bases). Germline loops: CDR1 MNHEY, CDR2 SMNVEV (reference sequence). Trimming shortened V by 3 bases and J by 5 bases, and 13 bases separated the two germline ends. CDR3 length: 14 residues. CDR3: CASSLAGGGYGYTF. In DNA form, the CDR3 reads TGTGCCAGCAGTTTGGCTGGGGGTGGGTATGGCTACACCTTC.